This TCR beta chain originates from a study of blood T cell repertoires in COVID-19. Study background: Sites across the United States, Italy and Spain contributed samples from acute and convalescent COVID-19. The cDNA or gDNA used as material had been derived from T cells, B-cell-depleted T cells, or PBMCs.

Patients in Seattle were enrolled during active infection, then followed longitudinally. Sequencing used immunoSEQ multiplex PCR; TCRdb keeps in-frame clones, though not all of them. The sample yields 40,000 or so clones, nearly 90% seen once. This CDR3 comprises 13 residues. CDR1 and CDR2 (germline): KGHDR, SFDVKD. The ends lost 5 bases at V and 5 bases at J; junction bases unmatched: 4. Material for sequencing was peripheral blood. This chain connects TRBV24-1 to TRBJ1-1; 7 nucleotides line up with TRBD1. The clonotype originates from a man aged 55 to 69 with COVID-19, enrolled during active disease. The CDR3 loop reads CATSGQGETEAFF. Here the CDR3 DNA reads TGTGCCACCAGTGGGCAGGGGGAAACTGAAGCTTTCTTT.